This section outlines one TCR beta chain sequence together with its context. No antigen is known for it. The source of the sample is a study of cytomegalovirus exposure and HLA in healthy donors. Study observations and caveats: Earlier findings revealed that most TCR beta V segments proved productive either about 87% or about 30% of the time. A list of approximately 150 TCR beta chains associated with cytomegalovirus was given. As a later analysis showed, a missense DCLRE1C variant was linked to trimming of TCR beta V- and J-genes. Most TCR sequences proved rare, with some public TCRs found in many donors.

The PCR was carried out with 60 Vbeta primers and 13 Jbeta primers. Measured with immunoSEQ multiplex PCR; TCRdb has only the in-frame clones, and not every one. The table includes some 120,000 clones, roughly 76% detected once. This CDR3 contains 15 residues. V gave up 3 bases and J gave up 8 bases, with 17 bases separating them. Germline lookup yields CDR1 SGHTA and CDR2 FQGNSA. The rearrangement uses TRBV7-2 and TRBJ2-4; TRBD2 is a possible D gene (6 bases). What was sequenced was PBMCs. The clonotype was recovered from a middle-aged woman in good health and CMV-seropositive. The CDR3 here is CASSFQSRGGDIQYF. The CDR3 DNA reads as TGTGCCAGCAGCTTTCAATCTAGGGGAGGAGACATTCAGTACTTC.